One and the same sample provided the 17 T cell receptor beta chains below, sequenced in a study of a mutant IDH1 vaccine in newly diagnosed glioma. The assay was immunoSEQ multiplex PCR, and TCRdb's table has in-frame clones only and misses some. The data show 50,000 to 70,000 clones, with about 89% seen just once and about 1.4% held by the top ten. Antigens of these TCRs are unknown. The time point is: week 23, last vaccination. Each dose delivered 300 ug of mutant IDH1 20-mer peptide subcutaneously with imiquimod. Sequenced here: PBMCs, sampled from a glioma patient whose treatment included an IDH1 peptide vaccine. Receptors were obtained from a man aged 40-49 years with glioma.

The J gene is TRBJ2-5, the V gene TRBV13; D is possibly TRBD2 (6 bases). Trimming took off 5 bases at V and 1 base at J, with 11 bases between the two ends. The CDR3 sequence is 14 residues long. The germline V gene has CDR1 PRHDT and CDR2 FYEKMQ (reference sequence). The CDR3 sequence is CASSVTSPQETQYF. The CDR3 nucleotides read TGTGCCAGCAGCGTGACTAGTCCCCAAGAGACCCAGTACTTC.

The chain uses TRBV3-2 and TRBJ2-1; TRBD1 reflects the table's D call only, with no check against the DNA. TRBV3-2 is a known pseudogene. The CDR3 contains 9 residues. The CDR3 here is CAGRTVQFF. CDR3 sequence (DNA): TGTGCCGGCCGGACAGTTCAGTTCTTC.

This clone was found a few times. J is TRBJ1-5 and V is TRBV18; D might be TRBD1 (6 bases). V lost 3 bases, J lost 7 bases, and 13 bases lay in between. The CDR3 covers 14 residues. Germline V gene lookup returns CDR1 KGHSH and CDR2 LQKENI. The CDR3: CASSPNRVGQPQHF. CDR3 sequence (DNA): TGTGCCAGCTCACCGAACAGGGTAGGGCAGCCCCAGCATTTT.

The chain combines TRBV21-1 with TRBJ1-2; TRBD1, the table's D call, lacks a check against the DNA. TRBV21-1 is described as a pseudogene. The CDR3 loop spans 15 amino acids. The CDR3 here is CASSPGQGSSYGYTF. Here the CDR3 DNA reads TGTGCCAGCAGCCCGGGACAGGGGAGTTCCTATGGCTACACCTTC.

The chain recombines TRBV19 with TRBJ2-7; weak D call: TRBD2 (6 bases). Germline values: CDR1 LNHDA, CDR2 SQIVND (reference sequence). Trimming shortened V by 3 bases and J by 2 bases, and 11 bases separated the two germline ends. There are 14 residues in the CDR3. The CDR3 loop is CASSIAGPPYEQYF. The CDR3 nucleotides are TGTGCCAGTAGTATCGCGGGACCGCCCTACGAGCAGTACTTC.

The count of this clone is one. The chain joins TRBV4-1 to TRBJ2-7; D is possibly TRBD2 (7 bases). From germline, CDR1 is MGHRA and CDR2 YSYEKL. Deletions cut 0 bases from V and 2 bases from J, with 11 bases between. The CDR3 totals 15 residues. CDR3 coding DNA: TGCGCCAGCAGCCAAGATCGGCGGGGGCCCTACGAGCAGTACTTC. Translated: CASSQDRRGPYEQYF.

The CDR3 DNA is TGTGCCAGCTCACCACCTTTGGTCTCTGGAAACACCATATATTTT. The encoded protein is CASSPPLVSGNTIYF. The chain is built from TRBV18 and TRBJ1-3; D unclear. CDR3 length: 15 amino acids. The V end lost 0 bases, the J end lost 0 bases, and 6 bases lay between the germline ends. The germline CDR1 and CDR2 sequences are KGHSH and LQKENI. Full variable domain (missing parts from reference TRBV18 and TRBJ1-3): NAGVMQNPRHLVRRRGQEARLRCSPMKGHSHVYWYRQLPEEGLKFMVYLQKENIIDESGMPKERFSAEFPKEGPSILRIQQVVRGDSAAYFCASSPPLVSGNTIYFGEGSWLTVV.

The V call is TRBV10-3, the J call TRBJ2-7; 11 nucleotides match TRBD2. V shed 3 bases and J 0 bases; nucleotides not matched to a gene: 4. This CDR3 spans 16 amino acids. In germline, CDR1 is ENHRY, CDR2 SYGVKD. In DNA form, the CDR3 reads TGTGCCATCAGTGACGGGACTAGCGGTCCCTCCTACGAGCAGTACTTC. This encodes CAISDGTSGPSYEQYF.

This clone was counted once. The V and J genes are TRBV7-2 and TRBJ2-1; the D is unclear. The CDR3 is 15 residues long. V dropped 1 base and J dropped 2 bases, with 9 bases sitting between them. The germline V gene encodes CDR1 SGHTA and CDR2 FQGNSA. CDR3 region: CASSLGRGPYNEQFF. The CDR3 DNA is TGTGCCAGCAGCTTAGGGCGAGGTCCCTACAATGAGCAGTTCTTC.

The chain is built from TRBV5-4 and TRBJ2-1; a possible D gene is TRBD1 (6 bases). Germline values: CDR1 SGHNT, CDR2 YYREEE (reference sequence). The CDR3 contains 15 residues. V dropped 4 bases and J dropped 4 bases, with 15 bases sitting between them. In DNA form, the CDR3 reads TGTGCCAGCAGCCAAAGGACAGTAATATACAATGAGCAGTTCTTC. Amino acid sequence: CASSQRTVIYNEQFF.

The chain links TRBV5-4 to TRBJ2-7; possibly TRBD2 for D (5 bases). The V end lost 0 bases, the J end lost 0 bases, and 10 bases lay between the germline ends. CDR1 and CDR2 (germline): SGHNT, YYREEE (reference sequence). This CDR3 has 15 amino acids. The CDR3: CASSLAGGPSYEQYF. The CDR3 nucleotides read TGTGCCAGCAGCTTGGCCGGCGGGCCCTCCTACGAGCAGTACTTC.

The V and J genes are TRBV2 and TRBJ2-7; 8 positions match TRBD2. Germline V gives CDR1 SNHLY, CDR2 FYNNEI. The CDR3 has 14 residues. J gave up 6 bases and V 2 bases, and 6 bases lay outside the gene matches. CDR3 sequence reads: CASSEPAGVIEQYF. The CDR3, as DNA: TGTGCCAGCAGTGAACCAGCGGGAGTGATCGAGCAGTACTTC.

The rearrangement uses TRBV11-1 and TRBJ2-7; a possible D gene is TRBD1 (6 bases). The CDR3 totals 13 residues. Germline loops: CDR1 SGHAT, CDR2 FQDESV (reference sequence). Trimming took 5 bases from V and 3 from J, leaving 11 bases between them. CDR3 in DNA: TGTGCCAGCAGCCGCGGACAGATCTACGAGCAGTACTTC. Its translation: CASSRGQIYEQYF.

The chain carries TRBV29-1 and TRBJ2-1; the match to TRBD1 covers 8 bases. The length of the CDR3 is 14 residues. V was pared by 4 bases and J by 7 bases, with 9 bases of the junction left unmatched. Germline values: CDR1 SQVTM, CDR2 ANQGSEA. In DNA, the CDR3 is TGCAGCGTTGCGATAGGACAGGGTAGGAATGAGCAGTTCTTC. It encodes CSVAIGQGRNEQFF.

The gene calls are TRBV5-5 and TRBJ1-1; 9 nucleotides align to TRBD1. Trimming cost V 5 bases and J 6 bases; bases outside gene matches: 8. The germline V gene encodes CDR1 SGHKS and CDR2 YYEKEE (reference sequence). The CDR3 sequence is 14 residues long. The CDR3: CASSPGTGRAEAFF. The CDR3, as DNA: TGTGCCAGCAGTCCCGGGACAGGGAGGGCTGAAGCTTTCTTT.

This clone has only one observation. The CDR3 here is CASNMGGGGNEKLFF. The CDR3 bases are TGTGCCAGTAACATGGGAGGAGGGGGAAATGAAAAACTGTTTTTT. The chain joins TRBV19 to TRBJ1-4, with TRBD1 as a possible D gene (6 bases). The V end was cut by 7 bases, the J end by 5 bases, with 17 bases between. The CDR3 length is 15 residues. CDR1 is LNHDA and CDR2 is SQIVND in the germline V gene (reference sequence).

This sequence joins TRBV7-8 and TRBJ2-2; D is perhaps TRBD1 (6 bases). V shed 5 bases and J shed 6 bases, with 19 bases lying between them. This CDR3 is built from 16 residues. Germline values: CDR1 SGHVS, CDR2 FQNEAQ. CDR3 nucleotide sequence: TGTGCCAGCAGCGCCCTCACAGGGATCGAACCCGGGGAGCTGTTTTTT. Amino acids: CASSALTGIEPGELFF.